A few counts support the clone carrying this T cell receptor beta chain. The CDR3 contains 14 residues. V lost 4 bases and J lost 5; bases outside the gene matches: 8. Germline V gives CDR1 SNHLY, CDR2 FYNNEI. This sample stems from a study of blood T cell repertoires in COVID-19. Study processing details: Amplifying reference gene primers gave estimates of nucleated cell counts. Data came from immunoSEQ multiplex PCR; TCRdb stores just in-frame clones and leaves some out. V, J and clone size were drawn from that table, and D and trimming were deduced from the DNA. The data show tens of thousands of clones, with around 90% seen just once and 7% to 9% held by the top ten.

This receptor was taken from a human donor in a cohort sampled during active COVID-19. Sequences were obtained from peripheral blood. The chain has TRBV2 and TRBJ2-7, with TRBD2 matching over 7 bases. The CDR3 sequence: CASSGEGLVNEQYF. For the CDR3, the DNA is TGTGCCAGCAGTGGGGAGGGTTTGGTGAACGAGCAGTACTTC.